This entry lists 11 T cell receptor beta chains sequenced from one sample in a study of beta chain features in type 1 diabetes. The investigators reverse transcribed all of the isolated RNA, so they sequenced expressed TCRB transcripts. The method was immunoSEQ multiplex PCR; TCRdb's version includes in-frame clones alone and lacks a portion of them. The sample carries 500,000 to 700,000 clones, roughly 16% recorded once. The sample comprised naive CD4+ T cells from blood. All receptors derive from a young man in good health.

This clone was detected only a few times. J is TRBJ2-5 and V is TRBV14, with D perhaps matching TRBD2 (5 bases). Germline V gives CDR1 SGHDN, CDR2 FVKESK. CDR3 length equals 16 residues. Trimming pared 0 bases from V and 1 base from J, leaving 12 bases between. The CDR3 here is CASSQEFGVVQETQYF. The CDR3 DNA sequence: TGTGCCAGCAGCCAAGAGTTCGGGGTGGTCCAAGAGACCCAGTACTTC.

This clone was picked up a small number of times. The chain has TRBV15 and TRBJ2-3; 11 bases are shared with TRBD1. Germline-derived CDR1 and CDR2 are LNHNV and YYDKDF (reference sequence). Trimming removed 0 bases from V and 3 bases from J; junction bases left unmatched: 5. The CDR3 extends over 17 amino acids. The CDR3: CATSRDKDRGQTDTQYF. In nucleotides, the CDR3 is TGTGCCACCAGCAGAGATAAGGACAGGGGGCAAACAGATACGCAGTATTTT. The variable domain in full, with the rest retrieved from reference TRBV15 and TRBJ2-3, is DAMVIQNPRYQVTQFGKPVTLSCSQTLNHNVMYWYQQKSSQAPKLLFHYYDKDFNNEADTPDNFQSRRPNTSFCFLDIRSPGLGDTAMYLCATSRDKDRGQTDTQYFGPGTRLTVL.

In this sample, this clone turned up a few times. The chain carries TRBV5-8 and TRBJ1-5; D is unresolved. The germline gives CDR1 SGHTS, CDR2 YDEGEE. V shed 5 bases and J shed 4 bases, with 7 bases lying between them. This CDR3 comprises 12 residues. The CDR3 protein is CASRRGNQPQHF. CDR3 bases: TGTGCCAGCAGAAGAGGGAATCAGCCCCAGCATTTT.

The CDR3 reads CASSQVGADTQYF. CDR3 sequence (DNA): TGCGCCAGCAGCCAAGTGGGAGCAGATACGCAGTATTTT. The genes are TRBV4-1 and TRBJ2-3; D possibly corresponds to TRBD2 (5 bases). The CDR3 consists of 13 residues. Germline V gene sequence: CDR1 MGHRA, CDR2 YSYEKL. V was trimmed by 1 base and J by 4 bases, leaving 6 bases between them.

The CDR3 region is CASGLTGGSYGYTF. DNA of the CDR3: TGTGCCAGCGGCCTGACAGGTGGCAGCTATGGCTACACCTTC. The genes are TRBV28 and TRBJ1-2; perhaps TRBD1 as D (6 bases). The V end lost 8 bases, the J end lost 4 bases, and 17 bases lay between the germline ends. Germline lookup yields CDR1 MDHEN and CDR2 SYDVKM. The CDR3 length is 14 residues.

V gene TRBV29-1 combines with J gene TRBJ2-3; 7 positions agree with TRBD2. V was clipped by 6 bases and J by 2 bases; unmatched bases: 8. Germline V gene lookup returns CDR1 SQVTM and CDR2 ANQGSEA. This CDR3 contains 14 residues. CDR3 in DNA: TGCAGCGTCCTGAGCGGGATAAACACAGATACGCAGTATTTT. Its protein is CSVLSGINTDTQYF.

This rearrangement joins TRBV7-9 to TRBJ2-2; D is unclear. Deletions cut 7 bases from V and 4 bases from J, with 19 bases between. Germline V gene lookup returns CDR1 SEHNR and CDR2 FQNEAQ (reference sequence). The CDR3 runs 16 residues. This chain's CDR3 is CASTKTIWASTGELFF. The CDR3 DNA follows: TGTGCCAGCACCAAGACAATTTGGGCGAGCACCGGGGAGCTGTTTTTT.

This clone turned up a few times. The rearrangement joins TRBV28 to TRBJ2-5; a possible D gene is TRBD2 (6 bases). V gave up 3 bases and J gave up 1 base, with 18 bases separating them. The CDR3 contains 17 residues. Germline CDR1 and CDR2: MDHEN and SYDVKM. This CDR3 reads CASSFHPRGSPQETQYF. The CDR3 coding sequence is TGTGCCAGCAGTTTCCATCCTCGGGGGAGCCCCCAAGAGACCCAGTACTTC.

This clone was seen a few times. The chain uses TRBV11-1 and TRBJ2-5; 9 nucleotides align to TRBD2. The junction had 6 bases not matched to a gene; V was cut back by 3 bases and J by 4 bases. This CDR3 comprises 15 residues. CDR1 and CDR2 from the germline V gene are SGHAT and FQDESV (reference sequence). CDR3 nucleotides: TGTGCCAGCAGCTTTGGAGCGGGAGGCGGAGAGACCCAGTACTTC. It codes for CASSFGAGGGETQYF.

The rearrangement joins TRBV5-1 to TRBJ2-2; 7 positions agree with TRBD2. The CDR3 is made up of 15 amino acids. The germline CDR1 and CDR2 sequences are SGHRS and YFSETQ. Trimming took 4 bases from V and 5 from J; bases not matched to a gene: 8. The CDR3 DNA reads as TGCGCCAGCAGCGGAGCGGGGTCGGGAACCGGGGAGCTGTTTTTT. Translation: CASSGAGSGTGELFF.

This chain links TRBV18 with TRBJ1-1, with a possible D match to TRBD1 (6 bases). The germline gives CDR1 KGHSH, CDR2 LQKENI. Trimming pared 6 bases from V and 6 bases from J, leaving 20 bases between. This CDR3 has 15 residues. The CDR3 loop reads CASSMTLTGPPEAFF. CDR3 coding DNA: TGTGCCAGCTCGATGACTTTGACAGGACCCCCTGAAGCTTTCTTT.